The clone carrying this T cell receptor beta chain was picked up many times. Germline assignment: CDR1 SGHTA and CDR2 FQGTGA. Trimming cost V 4 bases and J 0 bases; bases outside gene matches: 9. There are 18 residues in the CDR3. This specimen comes from a study of regulatory T cells in long-lasting Graves disease. Libraries of TCR beta came from iRepertoire HTBI primers plus Arm-PCR of CDR3 regions. MiXCR, run by TCRdb on the multiplex PCR reads, gives a single entry per CDR3 protein. The sample has 400,000 to 500,000 distinct CDR3 sequences; 14% to 15% are singletons. Time point of the sample: newly diagnosed GD, antithyroid drugs for less than 3 months. After RNA was extracted from PBMCs, the TCR library was made from it. These sequences were also reported in another study, on T cells in Graves' hyperthyroidism and ophthalmopathy. This second study notes: TCR CDR3 underwent first-round RT-PCR with the HTBI primer set.

The specimen comprised peripheral blood mononuclear cells (PBMCs), sampled at new diagnosis, from a patient treated with antithyroid drugs. The V and J genes are TRBV7-3 and TRBJ2-2, with 9 bases identical to TRBD2. The origin of this receptor is a woman under 40 with Graves disease. CDR3 sequence: CASSSFSASGTNTGELFF. CDR3 nucleotide sequence: TGTGCCAGCAGCTCATTTTCGGCTAGCGGGACGAACACCGGGGAGCTGTTTTTT.